These 21 T cell receptor beta chains were sequenced from one sample in a study of beta chain features in type 1 diabetes. All of the isolated RNA was reverse transcribed, so expressed TCRB transcripts were sequenced. Sequenced by immunoSEQ multiplex PCR; TCRdb stores in-frame clones only, minus some. This table holds 350,000 to 450,000 clones, about 15% found once. The sample consisted of naive CD4+ T cells from blood. All receptors come from a man aged 25-40 years in good health.

This clone was picked up a small number of times. The genes are TRBV6-5 and TRBJ2-3; D gene ambiguous. The germline V gene encodes CDR1 MNHEY and CDR2 SVGAGI. The CDR3 runs to 12 residues. V gave up 9 bases and J gave up 8 bases, with 15 bases separating them. The CDR3 region is CASIYTDGTQYF. The CDR3 DNA sequence: TGTGCCAGTATATACACAGATGGTACGCAGTATTTT.

The gene calls are TRBV29-1 and TRBJ2-1; no definite D call. Germline V gene lookup returns CDR1 SQVTM and CDR2 ANQGSEA. V gave up 6 bases and J gave up 0 bases, with 6 bases separating them. This CDR3 spans 12 amino acids. CDR3 sequence (DNA): TGCAGCGTCCTTAGCTCCTACAATGAGCAGTTCTTC. This encodes CSVLSSYNEQFF.

Only a few counts were recorded for this clone. The V gene is TRBV9, the J gene TRBJ2-1; D uncertain. The CDR3 runs to 12 residues. In germline, CDR1 is SGDLS, CDR2 YYNGEE. V was clipped by 3 bases and J by 10 bases, with 11 bases between them. The CDR3 protein is CASSASLGEQFF. CDR3 DNA sequence: TGTGCCAGCAGCGCCTCCTTAGGAGAGCAGTTCTTC.

This clone occurred a few times. The chain combines TRBV9 with TRBJ2-1; 7 bases agree with TRBD1. Unmatched junction bases numbered 3, after V lost 0 bases and J lost 3 bases. CDR1 is SGDLS and CDR2 is YYNGEE in the germline V gene. This CDR3 has 15 amino acids. This CDR3 reads CASSVVGQDYNEQFF. As DNA, the CDR3 is TGTGCCAGCAGCGTAGTAGGACAGGACTACAATGAGCAGTTCTTC.

Only a few counts were recorded for this clone. The rearrangement uses TRBV20-1 and TRBJ2-3; D gene ambiguous. The CDR3 sequence is 11 residues long. Germline CDR1 and CDR2: DFQATT and SNEGSKA (reference sequence). In DNA, the CDR3 is TGCAGCCCTGAGAGAAGCAGAACGCAGTATTTT. This sequence encodes CSPERSRTQYF.

The chain is built from TRBV18 and TRBJ2-5, with D maybe TRBD1 (5 bases). This CDR3 contains 14 residues. Germline V gene data show CDR1 as KGHSH and CDR2 as LQKENI. The germline V and J ends were trimmed by 1 base and 1 base, with 7 bases remaining between them. In DNA, the CDR3 is TGTGCCAGCTCACCACTAGACAGCCAAGAGACCCAGTACTTC. Translation: CASSPLDSQETQYF.

In this sample, this clone turned up a few times. The V gene is TRBV19, the J gene TRBJ2-1; tentative D call: TRBD2 (6 bases). Germline loops: CDR1 LNHDA, CDR2 SQIVND (reference sequence). Trimming removed 6 bases from V and 4 bases from J, with 10 bases in between. The length of the CDR3 is 13 residues. The CDR3 region has the DNA TGTGCCAGTAGGCGGACTAATTACAATGAGCAGTTCTTC. It is translated as CASRRTNYNEQFF.

V gene TRBV6-6 combines with J gene TRBJ2-7; no definite D call. Deletions cut 0 bases from V and 3 bases from J, with 9 bases between. The CDR3 spans 14 residues. Germline CDR1 and CDR2: MNHNY and SVGAGI (reference sequence). CDR3 protein: CASSYSGGNYEQYV. DNA of the CDR3: TGTGCCAGCAGTTACTCTGGCGGAAACTACGAGCAGTACGTC.

The chain uses TRBV27 and TRBJ2-3; TRBD2 matches 10 bases. Germline assignment: CDR1 MNHEY and CDR2 SMNVEV (reference sequence). The ends lost 4 bases at V and 1 base at J; junction bases unmatched: 5. The CDR3 sequence is 16 residues long. The chain's CDR3 is CASSSLTSGGTDTQYF. The CDR3 DNA is TGTGCCAGCAGTTCTCTCACTAGCGGGGGCACAGATACGCAGTATTTT.

This chain joins TRBV10-3 and TRBJ2-3, with a weak D call TRBD1 (5 bases). The CDR3 runs 13 residues. The V gene lost 8 bases and the J gene lost 2 bases, with 11 bases spanning the gap. Germline assignment: CDR1 ENHRY and CDR2 SYGVKD. The CDR3 protein is CAISAGNTDTQYF. CDR3 sequence (DNA): TGTGCCATCTCGGCAGGGAACACAGATACGCAGTATTTT.

This clone has just a few counts. This chain connects TRBV29-1 to TRBJ1-2; D unresolved. V shed 7 bases and J shed 6 bases, with 15 bases lying between them. The CDR3 covers 12 residues. Germline V gene lookup returns CDR1 SQVTM and CDR2 ANQGSEA. CDR3 residues: CSASRRANGYTF. The CDR3 DNA reads TGCAGCGCCAGTCGGAGGGCGAATGGCTACACCTTC.

This clone was detected a few times. This rearrangement joins TRBV19 to TRBJ1-2; a possible D gene is TRBD1 (5 bases). Germline-derived CDR1 and CDR2 are LNHDA and SQIVND (reference sequence). V dropped 10 bases and J dropped 0 bases, with 15 bases sitting between them. The CDR3 has 14 amino acids. CDR3 sequence: CATRGHSANYGYTF. Written as DNA, the CDR3 is TGTGCCACTAGAGGACACTCTGCTAACTATGGCTACACCTTC. Full variable domain (missing parts from reference TRBV19 and TRBJ1-2): DGGITQSPKYLFRKEGQNVTLSCEQNLNHDAMYWYRQDPGQGLRLIYYSQIVNDFQKGDIAEGYSVSREKKESFPLTVTSAQKNPTAFYLCATRGHSANYGYTFGSGTRLTVV.

The rearrangement joins TRBV7-2 to TRBJ1-2; unclear D gene. CDR3 size: 13 residues. Germline CDR1 is SGHTA and CDR2 is FQGNSA. V was shortened by 1 base and J by 4 bases, with 7 bases between the two germline ends. The CDR3 DNA reads TGTGCCAGCAGCTTAGTACAGCTCTATGGCTACACCTTC. Translated, it gives CASSLVQLYGYTF.

J is TRBJ2-1 and V is TRBV5-1, with 7 bases identical to TRBD2. The germline V gene has CDR1 SGHRS and CDR2 YFSETQ. V lost 4 bases, J lost 5 bases, and 6 bases stayed unmatched. The CDR3 has 14 amino acids. CDR3 loop: CASSGLVRNNEQFF. In DNA, the CDR3 is TGCGCCAGCAGCGGACTAGTCCGCAACAATGAGCAGTTCTTC.

This clone has more than one count but fewer than ten. The chain carries TRBV10-3 and TRBJ2-7; 8 positions match TRBD1. The trim removed 6 bases at V and 4 bases at J, leaving 8 bases unmatched. CDR1 is ENHRY, CDR2 SYGVKD, per germline. The CDR3 sequence is 14 residues long. This CDR3 is CAIRQGTGAYEQYF. The CDR3 DNA is TGTGCCATCAGGCAAGGGACAGGAGCATACGAGCAGTACTTC.

The chain links TRBV10-3 to TRBJ2-1; D unclear. This CDR3 region has 12 residues. The germline V gene has CDR1 ENHRY and CDR2 SYGVKD. V lost 1 base and J 7 bases, leaving 5 bases between the germline ends. CDR3 sequence: CAISELGNEQFF. As DNA, the CDR3 is TGTGCCATCAGTGAGTTAGGGAATGAGCAGTTCTTC.

This clone has only a few counts. CDR3 sequence: CASSVEGFGYTF. In DNA, the CDR3 is TGCGCCAGCAGCGTGGAAGGGTTCGGCTACACCTTC. The rearrangement uses TRBV5-1 and TRBJ1-2; no definite D call. The CDR3 has 12 residues. The ends were cut back, 4 bases at V and 8 bases at J, with 12 bases in the middle. Germline assignment: CDR1 SGHRS and CDR2 YFSETQ.

This clone was observed at least ten times. The chain is built from TRBV14 and TRBJ1-6; D perhaps matches TRBD1 (5 bases). Trimming pared 1 base from V and 8 bases from J, leaving 9 bases between. The CDR3 consists of 14 residues. Germline loops: CDR1 SGHDN, CDR2 FVKESK. The CDR3 nucleotides read TGTGCCAGCAGCCAAGCCAGGGAGTATTCACCCCTCCACTTT. Translation gives CASSQAREYSPLHF.

A few counts support this clone. This sequence joins TRBV4-3 and TRBJ2-1; 7 bases agree with TRBD1. The V and J ends lost 1 base and 4 bases, in that order; junction bases with no gene match: 4. The germline CDR1 and CDR2 sequences are LGHNA and YSLEER. This CDR3 spans 15 amino acids. CDR3 in DNA: TGCGCCAGCAGCCAAGGGGACAGTTCTTACAATGAGCAGTTCTTC. This encodes CASSQGDSSYNEQFF.

The chain links TRBV9 to TRBJ1-1; D is uncertain. The CDR3 spans 14 residues. The germline gives CDR1 SGDLS, CDR2 YYNGEE. Deletions cut 0 bases from V and 5 bases from J, with 11 bases between. The CDR3 sequence is CASSVVKGWTEAFF. As DNA, the CDR3 is TGTGCCAGCAGCGTAGTAAAGGGTTGGACTGAAGCTTTCTTT.

V usage is TRBV30 and J usage is TRBJ2-5, with 8 bases lining up with TRBD1. The CDR3 totals 12 residues. The V gene end was trimmed by 4 bases and the J gene end by 7 bases; junction bases not matched to a gene: 5. Germline CDR1 and CDR2: GTSNPN and SVGIG (reference sequence). The CDR3 loop is CAWTQQGGTQYF. The CDR3 DNA is TGTGCCTGGACCCAACAGGGGGGGACCCAGTACTTC.